What follows describes a single T cell receptor (beta chain). Other nucleotide sequences in the sample specify the same CDR3. The sample belongs to a study of shared clonotypes between healthy human individuals. CDR1 is MNHEY and CDR2 is SMNVEV in the germline V gene (reference sequence). V gave up 4 bases and J gave up 2 bases, with 9 bases separating them. The CDR3 runs 13 residues. Sequenced by immunoSEQ multiplex PCR; TCRdb stores in-frame clones only, minus some. The sample records millions of clones, about 93% being singletons. Selected positively for CCR7 and CD45RO-negative, naive CD8 cells excluded terminally differentiated effector memory CD45RA+ cells.

The chain employs TRBV27 and TRBJ2-7; no clear D. The material sequenced was naive CD8+ T cells from PBMCs. The sequence derives from a man younger than 30 in good health. Some clones in this sample may be carry-over from other donors' samples. The CDR3 loop reads CASSYGRTYEQYF. Written as DNA, the CDR3 is TGTGCCAGCAGTTATGGCAGAACCTACGAGCAGTACTTC.